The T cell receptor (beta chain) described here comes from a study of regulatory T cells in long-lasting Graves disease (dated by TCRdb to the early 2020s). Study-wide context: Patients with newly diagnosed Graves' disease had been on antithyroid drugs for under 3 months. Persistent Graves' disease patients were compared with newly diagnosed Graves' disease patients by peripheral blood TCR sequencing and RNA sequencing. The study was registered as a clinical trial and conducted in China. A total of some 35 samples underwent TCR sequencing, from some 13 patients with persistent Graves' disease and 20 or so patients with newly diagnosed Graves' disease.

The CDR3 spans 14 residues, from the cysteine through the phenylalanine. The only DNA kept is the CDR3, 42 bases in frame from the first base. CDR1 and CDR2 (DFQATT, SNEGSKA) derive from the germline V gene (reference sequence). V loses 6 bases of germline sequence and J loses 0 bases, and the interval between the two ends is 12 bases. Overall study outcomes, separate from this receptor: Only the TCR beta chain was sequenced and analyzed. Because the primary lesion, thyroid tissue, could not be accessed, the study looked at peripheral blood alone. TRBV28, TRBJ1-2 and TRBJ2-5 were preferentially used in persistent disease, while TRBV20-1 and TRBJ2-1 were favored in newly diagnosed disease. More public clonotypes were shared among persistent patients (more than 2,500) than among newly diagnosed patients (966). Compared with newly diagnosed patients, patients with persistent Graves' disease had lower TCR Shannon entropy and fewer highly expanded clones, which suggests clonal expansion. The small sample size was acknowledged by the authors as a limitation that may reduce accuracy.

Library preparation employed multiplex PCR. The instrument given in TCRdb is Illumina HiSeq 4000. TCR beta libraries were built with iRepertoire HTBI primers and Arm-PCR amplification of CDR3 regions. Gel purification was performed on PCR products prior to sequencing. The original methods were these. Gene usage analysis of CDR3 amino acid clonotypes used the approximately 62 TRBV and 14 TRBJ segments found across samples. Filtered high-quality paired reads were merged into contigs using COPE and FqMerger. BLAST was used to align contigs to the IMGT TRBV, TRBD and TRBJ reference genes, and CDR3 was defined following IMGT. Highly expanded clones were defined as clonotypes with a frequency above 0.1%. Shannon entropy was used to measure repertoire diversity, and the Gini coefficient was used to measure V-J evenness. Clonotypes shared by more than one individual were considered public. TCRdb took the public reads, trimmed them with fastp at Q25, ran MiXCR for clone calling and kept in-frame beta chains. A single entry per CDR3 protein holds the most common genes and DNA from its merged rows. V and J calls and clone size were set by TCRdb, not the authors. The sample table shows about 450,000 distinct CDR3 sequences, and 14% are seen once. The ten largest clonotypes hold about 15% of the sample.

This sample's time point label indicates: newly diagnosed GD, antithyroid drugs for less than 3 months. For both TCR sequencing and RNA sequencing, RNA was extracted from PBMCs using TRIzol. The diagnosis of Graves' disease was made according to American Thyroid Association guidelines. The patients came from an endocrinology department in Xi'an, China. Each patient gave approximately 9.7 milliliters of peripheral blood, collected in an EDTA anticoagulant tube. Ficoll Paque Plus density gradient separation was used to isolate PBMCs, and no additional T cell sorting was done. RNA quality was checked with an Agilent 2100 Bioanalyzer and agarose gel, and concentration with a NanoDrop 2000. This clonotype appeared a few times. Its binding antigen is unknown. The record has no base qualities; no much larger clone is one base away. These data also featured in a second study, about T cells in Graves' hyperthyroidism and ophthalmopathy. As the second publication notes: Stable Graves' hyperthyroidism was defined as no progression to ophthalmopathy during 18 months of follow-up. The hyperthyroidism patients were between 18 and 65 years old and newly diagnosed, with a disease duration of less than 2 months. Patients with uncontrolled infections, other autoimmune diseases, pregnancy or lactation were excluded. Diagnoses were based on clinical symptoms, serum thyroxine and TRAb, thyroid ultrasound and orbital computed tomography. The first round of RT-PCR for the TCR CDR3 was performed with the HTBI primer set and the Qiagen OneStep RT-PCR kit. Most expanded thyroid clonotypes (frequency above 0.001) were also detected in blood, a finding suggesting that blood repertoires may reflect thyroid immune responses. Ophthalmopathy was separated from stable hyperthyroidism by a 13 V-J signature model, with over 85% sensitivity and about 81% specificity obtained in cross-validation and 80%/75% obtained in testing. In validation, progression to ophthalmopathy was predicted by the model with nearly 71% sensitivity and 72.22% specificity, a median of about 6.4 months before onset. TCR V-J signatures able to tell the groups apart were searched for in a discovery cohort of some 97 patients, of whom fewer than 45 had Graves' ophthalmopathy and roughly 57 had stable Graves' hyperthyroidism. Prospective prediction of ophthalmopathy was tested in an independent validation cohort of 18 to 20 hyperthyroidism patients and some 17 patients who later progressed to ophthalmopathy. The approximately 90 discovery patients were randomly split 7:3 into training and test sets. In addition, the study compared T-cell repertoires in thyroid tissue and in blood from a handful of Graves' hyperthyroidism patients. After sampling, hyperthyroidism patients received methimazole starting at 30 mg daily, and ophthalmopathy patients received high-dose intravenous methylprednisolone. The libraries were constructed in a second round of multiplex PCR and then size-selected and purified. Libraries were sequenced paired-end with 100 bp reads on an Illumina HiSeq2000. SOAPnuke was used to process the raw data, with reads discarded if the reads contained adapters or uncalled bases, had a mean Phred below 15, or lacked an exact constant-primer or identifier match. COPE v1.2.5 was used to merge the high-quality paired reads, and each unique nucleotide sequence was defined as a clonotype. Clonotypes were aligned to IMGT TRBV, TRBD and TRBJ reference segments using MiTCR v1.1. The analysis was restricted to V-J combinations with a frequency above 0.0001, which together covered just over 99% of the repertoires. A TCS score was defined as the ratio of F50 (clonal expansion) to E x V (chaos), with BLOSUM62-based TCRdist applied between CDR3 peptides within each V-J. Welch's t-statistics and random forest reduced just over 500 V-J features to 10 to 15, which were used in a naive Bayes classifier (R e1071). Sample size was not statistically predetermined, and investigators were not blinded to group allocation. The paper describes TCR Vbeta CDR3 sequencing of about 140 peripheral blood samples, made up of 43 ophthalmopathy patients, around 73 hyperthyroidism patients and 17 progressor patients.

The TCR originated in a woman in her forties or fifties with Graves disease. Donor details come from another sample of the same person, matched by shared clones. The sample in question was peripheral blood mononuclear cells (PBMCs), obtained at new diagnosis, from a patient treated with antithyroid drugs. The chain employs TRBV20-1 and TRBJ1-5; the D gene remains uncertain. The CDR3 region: CSAPNEYSNQPQHF. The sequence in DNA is TGCAGTGCACCCAATGAGTATAGCAATCAGCCCCAGCATTTT.